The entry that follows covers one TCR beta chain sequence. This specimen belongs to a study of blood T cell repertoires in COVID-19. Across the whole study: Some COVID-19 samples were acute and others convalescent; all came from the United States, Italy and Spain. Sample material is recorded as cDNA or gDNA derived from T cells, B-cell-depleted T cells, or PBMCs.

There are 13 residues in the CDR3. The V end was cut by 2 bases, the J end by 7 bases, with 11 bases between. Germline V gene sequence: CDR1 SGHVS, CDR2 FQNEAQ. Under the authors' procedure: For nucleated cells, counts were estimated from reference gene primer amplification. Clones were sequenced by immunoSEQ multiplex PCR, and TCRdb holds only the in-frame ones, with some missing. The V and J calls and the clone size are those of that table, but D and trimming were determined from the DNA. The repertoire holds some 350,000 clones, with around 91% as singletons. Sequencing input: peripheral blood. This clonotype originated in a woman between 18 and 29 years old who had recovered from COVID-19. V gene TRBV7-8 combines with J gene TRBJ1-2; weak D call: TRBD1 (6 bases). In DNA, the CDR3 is TGTGCCAGCAGCTTACCAGGGGCGCCTGGCTACACCTTC. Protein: CASSLPGAPGYTF.